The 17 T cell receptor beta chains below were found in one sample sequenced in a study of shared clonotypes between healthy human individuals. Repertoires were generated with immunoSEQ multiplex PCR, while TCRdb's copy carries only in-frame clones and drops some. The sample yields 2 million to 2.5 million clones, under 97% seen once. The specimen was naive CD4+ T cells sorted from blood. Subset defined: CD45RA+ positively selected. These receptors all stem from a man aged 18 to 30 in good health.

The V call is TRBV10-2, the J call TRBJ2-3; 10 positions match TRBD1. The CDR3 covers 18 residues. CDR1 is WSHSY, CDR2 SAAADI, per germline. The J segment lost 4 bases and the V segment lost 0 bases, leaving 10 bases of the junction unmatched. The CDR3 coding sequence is TGCGCCAGCAGTGAGTCGAGGCGACAGGGGGCGAAAGCAGATACGCAGTATTTT. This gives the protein CASSESRRQGAKADTQYF.

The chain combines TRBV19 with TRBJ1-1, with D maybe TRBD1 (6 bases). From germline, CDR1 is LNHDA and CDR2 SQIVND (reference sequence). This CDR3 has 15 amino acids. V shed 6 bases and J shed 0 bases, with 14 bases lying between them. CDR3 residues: CASRTSGQLNTEAFF. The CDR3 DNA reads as TGTGCCAGTAGAACTTCCGGACAGCTGAACACTGAAGCTTTCTTT.

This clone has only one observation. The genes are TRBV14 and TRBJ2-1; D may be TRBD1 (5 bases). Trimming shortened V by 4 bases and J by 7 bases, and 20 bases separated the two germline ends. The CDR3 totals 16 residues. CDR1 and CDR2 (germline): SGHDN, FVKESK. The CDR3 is CASSPVDLRKGNEQFF. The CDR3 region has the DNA TGTGCCAGCAGCCCTGTAGACCTTCGGAAGGGGAATGAGCAGTTCTTC.

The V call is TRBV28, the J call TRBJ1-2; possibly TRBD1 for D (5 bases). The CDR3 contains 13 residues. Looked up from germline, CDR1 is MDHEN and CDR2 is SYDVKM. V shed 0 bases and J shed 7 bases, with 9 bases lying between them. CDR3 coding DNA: TGTGCCAGCAGTTTATGGCCAGGGAGTGGCTACACCTTC. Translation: CASSLWPGSGYTF.

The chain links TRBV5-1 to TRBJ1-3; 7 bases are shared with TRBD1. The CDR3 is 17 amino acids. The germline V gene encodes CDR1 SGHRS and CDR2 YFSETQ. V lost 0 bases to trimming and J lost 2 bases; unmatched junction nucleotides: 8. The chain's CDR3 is CASSLATGQGAGNTIYF. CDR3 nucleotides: TGCGCCAGCAGCTTGGCGACAGGGCAGGGGGCTGGAAACACCATATATTTT.

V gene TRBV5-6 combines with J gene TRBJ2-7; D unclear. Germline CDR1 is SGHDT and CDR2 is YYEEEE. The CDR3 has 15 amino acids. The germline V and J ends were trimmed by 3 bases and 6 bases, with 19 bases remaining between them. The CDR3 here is CASSYLTGSSSEQYF. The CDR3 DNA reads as TGTGCCAGCAGCTACTTAACCGGGTCCTCTTCCGAGCAGTACTTC.

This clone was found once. The DNA of the CDR3 is TGTGCCAGCAAAGTTGGTCAAGTAACCTCCTACGAGCAGTACTTC. Its protein is CASKVGQVTSYEQYF. This chain uses TRBV21-1 with TRBJ2-7. TRBV21-1 counts as a pseudogene. There are 15 residues in the CDR3.

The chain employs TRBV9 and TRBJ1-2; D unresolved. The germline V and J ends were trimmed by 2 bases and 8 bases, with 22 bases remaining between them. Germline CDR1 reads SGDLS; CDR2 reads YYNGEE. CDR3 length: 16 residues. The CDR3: CASSVGGLGIPEGYTF. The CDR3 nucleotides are TGTGCCAGCAGCGTCGGCGGGCTGGGCATCCCAGAAGGCTACACCTTC. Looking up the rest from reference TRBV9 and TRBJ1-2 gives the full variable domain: DSGVTQTPKHLITATGQRVTLRCSPRSGDLSVYWYQQSLDQGLQFLIQYYNGEERAKGNILERFSAQQFPDLHSELNLSSLELGDSALYFCASSVGGLGIPEGYTFGSGTRLTVV.

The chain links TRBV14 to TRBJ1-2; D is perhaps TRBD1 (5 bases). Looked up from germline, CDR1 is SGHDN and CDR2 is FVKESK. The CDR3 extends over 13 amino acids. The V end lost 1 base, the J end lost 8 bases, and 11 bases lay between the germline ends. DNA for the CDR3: TGTGCCAGCAGCCAAGCGGCAGGGTCAGGCTACACCTTC. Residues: CASSQAAGSGYTF.

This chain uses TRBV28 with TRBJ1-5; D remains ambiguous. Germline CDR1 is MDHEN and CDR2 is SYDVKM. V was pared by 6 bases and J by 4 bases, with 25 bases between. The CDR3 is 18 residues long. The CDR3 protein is CASSSLGIWGRDNQPQHF. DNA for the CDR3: TGTGCCAGCAGCTCCCTGGGGATTTGGGGAAGGGATAATCAGCCCCAGCATTTT. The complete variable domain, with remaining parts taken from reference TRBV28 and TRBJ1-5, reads DVKVTQSSRYLVKRTGEKVFLECVQDMDHENMFWYRQDPGLGLRLIYFSYDVKMKEKGDIPEGYSVSREKKERFSLILESASTNQTSMYLCASSSLGIWGRDNQPQHFGDGTRLSIL.

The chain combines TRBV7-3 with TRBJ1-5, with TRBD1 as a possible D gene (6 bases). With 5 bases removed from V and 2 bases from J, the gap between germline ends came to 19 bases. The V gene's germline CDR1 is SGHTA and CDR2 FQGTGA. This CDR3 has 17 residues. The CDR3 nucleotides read TGTGCCAGCAGCCCCAAGTGTACAGGGCCAGGCAATCAGCCCCAGCATTTT. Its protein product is CASSPKCTGPGNQPQHF.

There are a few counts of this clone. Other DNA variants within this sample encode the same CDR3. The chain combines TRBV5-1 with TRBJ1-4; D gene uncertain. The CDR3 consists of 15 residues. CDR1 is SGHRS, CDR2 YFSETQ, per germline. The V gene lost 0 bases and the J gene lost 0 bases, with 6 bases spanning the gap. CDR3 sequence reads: CASSLALATNEKLFF. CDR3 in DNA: TGCGCCAGCAGCTTGGCCCTTGCAACTAATGAAAAACTGTTTTTT.

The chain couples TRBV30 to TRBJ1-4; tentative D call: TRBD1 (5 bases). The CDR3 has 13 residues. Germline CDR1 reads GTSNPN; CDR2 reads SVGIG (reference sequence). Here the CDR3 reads CASAGVLGEKLFF. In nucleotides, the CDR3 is TGTGCTTCGGCGGGGGTGTTAGGTGAAAAACTGTTTTTT.

The CDR3 DNA follows: TGTGCCAGTAGTATCACAGGGGGAAGTTTGGCTGGAAACACCATATATTTT. It translates to CASSITGGSLAGNTIYF. The chain employs TRBV19 and TRBJ1-3, with 8 bases lining up with TRBD1. V dropped 3 bases and J dropped 2; count of bases not matched to a gene: 9. Germline CDR1 is LNHDA and CDR2 is SQIVND (reference sequence). CDR3 size: 17 residues.

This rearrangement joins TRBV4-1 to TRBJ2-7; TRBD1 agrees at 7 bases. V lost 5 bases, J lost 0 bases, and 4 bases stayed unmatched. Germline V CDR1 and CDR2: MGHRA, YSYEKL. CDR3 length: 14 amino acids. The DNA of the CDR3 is TGCGCCAGCAGCTGGGACAGCCTCTCCTACGAGCAGTACTTC. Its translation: CASSWDSLSYEQYF.

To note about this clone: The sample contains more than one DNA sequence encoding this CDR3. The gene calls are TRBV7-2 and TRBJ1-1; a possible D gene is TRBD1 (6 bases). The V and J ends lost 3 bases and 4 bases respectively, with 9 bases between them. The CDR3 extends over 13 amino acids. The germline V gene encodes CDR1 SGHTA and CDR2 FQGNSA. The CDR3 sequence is CASSFRGGTEAFF. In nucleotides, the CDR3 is TGTGCCAGCAGCTTCAGGGGAGGCACTGAAGCTTTCTTT.

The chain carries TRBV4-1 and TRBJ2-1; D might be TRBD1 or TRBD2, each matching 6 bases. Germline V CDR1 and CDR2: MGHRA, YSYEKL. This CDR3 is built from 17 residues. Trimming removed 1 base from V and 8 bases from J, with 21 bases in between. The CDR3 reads CASSQVGFWGALDEQFF. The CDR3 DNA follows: TGCGCCAGCAGCCAAGTCGGGTTTTGGGGGGCATTGGATGAGCAGTTCTTC.